This T cell receptor (beta chain) was recorded in a study of blood T cell repertoires in COVID-19. Measured with immunoSEQ multiplex PCR; TCRdb has only the in-frame clones, and not every one. Of 180,000 or so clones in the sample, about 86% were seen once. The CDR3 extends over 13 amino acids. Trimming cost V 6 bases and J 0 bases, with 8 bases left between them. The germline V gene has CDR1 LGHDT and CDR2 YNNKEL (reference sequence). V and J are TRBV3-1 (or the pseudogene TRBV3-2) and TRBJ1-1; no firm D call. The sequencing sample was made of peripheral blood. This TCR derives from a woman in her thirties with active or convalescent COVID-19. In DNA, the CDR3 is TGTGCCAGCAGGTCAGTCCTGAACACTGAAGCTTTCTTT. Protein sequence: CASRSVLNTEAFF.